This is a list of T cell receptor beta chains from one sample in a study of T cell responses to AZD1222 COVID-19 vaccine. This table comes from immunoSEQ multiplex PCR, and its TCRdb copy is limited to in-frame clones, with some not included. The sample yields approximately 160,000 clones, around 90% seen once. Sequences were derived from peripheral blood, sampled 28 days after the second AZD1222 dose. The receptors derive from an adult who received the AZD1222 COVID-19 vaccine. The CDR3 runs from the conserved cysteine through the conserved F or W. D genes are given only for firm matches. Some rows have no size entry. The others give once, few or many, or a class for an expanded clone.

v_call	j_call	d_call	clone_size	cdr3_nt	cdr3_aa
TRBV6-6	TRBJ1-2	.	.	TGTGCCAGCAGCCCTAAGGGCTTGGGCTATGGCTACACCTTC	CASSPKGLGYGYTF
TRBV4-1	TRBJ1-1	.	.	TGCGCCAGCGCCCGGGCGAGGAACACTGAAGCTTTCTTT	CASARARNTEAFF
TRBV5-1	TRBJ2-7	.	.	TGCGCCAGCAGCTTGGAAGACGGTTTCCGAGGCGTGGACTTC	CASSLEDGFRGVDF
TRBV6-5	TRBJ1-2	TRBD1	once	TGTGCCAGCAGACTCCAGGGGGGAAATGGCTACACCTTC	CASRLQGGNGYTF
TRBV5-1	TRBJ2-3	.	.	TGCGCCAGCAGCTTGAGGGACAGCACAGATACGCAGTATTTT	CASSLRDSTDTQYF
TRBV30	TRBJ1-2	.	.	TGTGCCTCCGCGGGACTGAGACATTATGGCTACACCTTC	CASAGLRHYGYTF
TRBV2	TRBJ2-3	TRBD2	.	TGTGCCAGCAGGGAGGGACTAGCGGGGGGCACAGATACGCAGTATTTT	CASREGLAGGTDTQYF
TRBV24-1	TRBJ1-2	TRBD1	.	TGTGCCACCAGTGATTACAGGGGGCAGGGCTACACCTTC	CATSDYRGQGYTF
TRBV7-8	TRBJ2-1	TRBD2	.	TGTGCCAGCAGCCCCTGGGCGGGGGGACTAGGCAATGAGCAGTTCTTC	CASSPWAGGLGNEQFF
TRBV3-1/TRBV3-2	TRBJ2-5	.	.	TGTGCCAGCAGCCAGACCGAAGAGACCCAGTACTTC	CASSQTEETQYF
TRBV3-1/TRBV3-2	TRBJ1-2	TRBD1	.	TGTGCCAGCAGCCCAGGGGACAGGGTTGGCTACACCTTC	CASSPGDRVGYTF
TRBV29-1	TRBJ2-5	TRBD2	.	TGCAGCGTTGAAGTCGGCAGACTAGCGGGGGGGCGAGAGACCCAGTACTTC	CSVEVGRLAGGRETQYF
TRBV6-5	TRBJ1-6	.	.	TGTGCCAGCAGTTACTCGGCGGAAAGGGGTTCACCCCTCCACTTT	CASSYSAERGSPLHF
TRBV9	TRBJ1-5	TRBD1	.	TGTGCCAGCAGCCCAGGGACAGGGGCTCAGCCCCAGCATTTT	CASSPGTGAQPQHF
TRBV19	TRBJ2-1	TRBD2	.	TGTGCCAGTAGTATGACCCTAGCGGGGGCCTACAATGAGCAGTTCTTC	CASSMTLAGAYNEQFF
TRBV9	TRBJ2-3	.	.	TGTGCCAGCAGCGTAGCCCCACTTGACAGGGAGGCAACAGATACGCAGTATTTT	CASSVAPLDREATDTQYF
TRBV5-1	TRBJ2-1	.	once	TGCGCCAGCAGCTCCCTAGAATACAATGAGCAGTTCTTC	CASSSLEYNEQFF
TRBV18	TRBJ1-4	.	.	TGTGCCAGCTCACCAAGGGACCTAGCAACTAATGAAAAACTGTTTTTT	CASSPRDLATNEKLFF
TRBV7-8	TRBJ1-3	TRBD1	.	TGTGCCAGCAGGGGAACCAGGACAGGTGGTTCTGGAAACACCATATATTTT	CASRGTRTGGSGNTIYF
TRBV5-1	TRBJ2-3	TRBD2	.	TGCGCCAGCAGCTTGGTAGCGGGGGTGGATACGCAGTATTTT	CASSLVAGVDTQYF
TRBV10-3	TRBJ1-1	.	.	TGTGCCATCAGTGTAGGGGGGAACACTGAAGCTTTCTTT	CAISVGGNTEAFF
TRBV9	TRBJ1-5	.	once	TGTGCCAGCAGCACCCACAGTACAGAGAATCAGCCCCAGCATTTT	CASSTHSTENQPQHF
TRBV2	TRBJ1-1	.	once	TGTGCCAGCAGTCTCTGGGGGCCGAACACTGAAGCTTTCTTT	CASSLWGPNTEAFF
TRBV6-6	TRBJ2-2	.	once	TGTGCCAGCAGTTCCTGGGCTACGACCGGGGAGCTGTTTTTT	CASSSWATTGELFF
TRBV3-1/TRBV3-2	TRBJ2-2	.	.	TGTGCCAGCAGCCAAGAAAGGCTAGTTCTAGCCACCGGGGAGCTGTTTTTT	CASSQERLVLATGELFF
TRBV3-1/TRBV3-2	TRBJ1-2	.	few	TGTGCCAGCAGCCAAGATACCACAGGGCGAGGCTACACCTTC	CASSQDTTGRGYTF
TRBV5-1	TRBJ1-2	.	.	TGCGCCAGCAGCTTGGGCAGGGGAGGCTACACCTTC	CASSLGRGGYTF
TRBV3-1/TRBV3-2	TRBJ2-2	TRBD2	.	TGTGCCAGCAGCCGCCCCCCGGGACTAGCGGGGGTCACGAACACCGGGGAGCTGTTTTTT	CASSRPPGLAGVTNTGELFF
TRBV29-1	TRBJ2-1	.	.	TGCAGCCCCTACTGGCCGATGAGCTCCTACAATGAGCAGTTCTTC	CSPYWPMSSYNEQFF
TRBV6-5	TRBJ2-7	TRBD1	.	TGTGCCAGCAGTACTCCAGACAGGGGGTCCTACGAGCAGTACTTC	CASSTPDRGSYEQYF
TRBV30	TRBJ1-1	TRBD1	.	TGTGCCTGGAGTTACAGGGGGCGGTTAGTGTTGGAAGCTTTCTTT	CAWSYRGRLVLEAFF
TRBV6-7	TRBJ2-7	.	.	TGTGCCAGCAGTTACGGGGGGACGGCAGGCAGCTCCTACGAGCAGTACTTC	CASSYGGTAGSSYEQYF
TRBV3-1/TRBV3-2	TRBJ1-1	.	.	TGTGCCAGCAGCCCTTACACCTCGGAGGGTTGGGACACTGAAGCTTTCTTT	CASSPYTSEGWDTEAFF
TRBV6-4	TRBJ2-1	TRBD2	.	TGTGCCAGCAGTGTAAGCGGGGGACCCTACAATGAGCAGTTCTTC	CASSVSGGPYNEQFF
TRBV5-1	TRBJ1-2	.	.	TGCGCCAGCAGCTTGGAAGGGCCCTATGGCTACACCTTC	CASSLEGPYGYTF
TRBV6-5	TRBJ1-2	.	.	TGTGCCAGCAGGTGGCTGGGGTCTAACTATGGCTACACCTTC	CASRWLGSNYGYTF
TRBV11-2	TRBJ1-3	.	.	TGTGCCAGCAGCCCCGACAGGTCTGGAAACACCATATATTTT	CASSPDRSGNTIYF
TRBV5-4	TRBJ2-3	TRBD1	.	TGTGCCAGCAGTCCCCGGACAGGGCATTCGGATACGCAGTATTTT	CASSPRTGHSDTQYF
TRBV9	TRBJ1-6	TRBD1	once	TGTGCCAGCAGCGTGGATCACGGGACAGAAAATTCACCCCTCCACTTT	CASSVDHGTENSPLHF
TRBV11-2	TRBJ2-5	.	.	TGTGCCAGCAGCTCCTTAGCGGAGACCCAGTACTTC	CASSSLAETQYF
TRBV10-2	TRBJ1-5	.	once	TGCGCCAGCAGTGAGTCAGGGGGTGTGGATCAGCCCCAGCATTTT	CASSESGGVDQPQHF
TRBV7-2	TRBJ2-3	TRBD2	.	TGTGCCAGCAGCTTAGTCGGGGTAGCGGGGACTCCAGATACGCAGTATTTT	CASSLVGVAGTPDTQYF
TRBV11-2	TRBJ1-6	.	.	TGTGCCAGCAGCTTTTGGGCGGGTAATTCACCCCTCCACTTT	CASSFWAGNSPLHF
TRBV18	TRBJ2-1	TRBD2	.	TGTGCCAGCTCACCTGGGGCTAGCGGGGGTAATGAGCAGTTCTTC	CASSPGASGGNEQFF
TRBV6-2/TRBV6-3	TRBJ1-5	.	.	TGTGCCAGCAGCAGCCACGGGAGCAATCAGCCCCAGCATTTT	CASSSHGSNQPQHF
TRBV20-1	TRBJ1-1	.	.	TGCAGTGCTAGACAGGCCACTGAAGCTTTCTTT	CSARQATEAFF
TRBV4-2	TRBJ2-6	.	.	TGTGCCAGCAGCCAAGCACAGGATGGGGCCAACGTCCTGACTTTC	CASSQAQDGANVLTF
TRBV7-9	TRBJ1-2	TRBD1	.	TGTGCCAGCAGCTTAAGGACAGGGAACGGCTACACCTTC	CASSLRTGNGYTF
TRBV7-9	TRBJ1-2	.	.	TGTGCCAGCAGCCTCCGAGATGGAGGGGGCTATGGCTACACCTTC	CASSLRDGGGYGYTF